Listed below are T cell receptor beta chains from one sample, sequenced in a study of radiotherapy plus CTLA-4 blockade in lung cancer. Clones were sequenced by immunoSEQ multiplex PCR, and TCRdb holds only the in-frame ones, with some missing. The sample yields 95,000 to 150,000 clones, 85% to 90% seen once. The material sequenced was peripheral blood, taken from a patient treated with radiotherapy plus ipilimumab. All receptors come from a human donor with non-small cell lung cancer that progressed on radiotherapy plus ipilimumab. Both conserved end residues are part of each CDR3. A D gene is named only where the DNA matches it firmly. Clone sizes are given selectively: once, few, many, or a class where the clone is expanded.

V: TRBV4-1; size: .; J: TRBJ2-1; D: .; DNA: TGCGCCAGCAGCCAAGGGTGGAGCAATGAGCAGTTCTTC; CDR3: CASSQGWSNEQFF
V: TRBV7-8; size: .; J: TRBJ2-5; D: TRBD2; DNA: TGTGCCAGCAGCCACGGCTGGGGGGGAGGAGGGGAGACCCAGTACTTC; CDR3: CASSHGWGGGGETQYF
V: TRBV6-1; size: .; J: TRBJ2-7; D: .; DNA: TGTGCCAGCAGTGAGACGACTAGTCTTGGACGCGAGCAGTACTTC; CDR3: CASSETTSLGREQYF
V: TRBV10-2; size: .; J: TRBJ2-3; D: .; DNA: TGCGCCAGCAGCGATTTACAGGGTCCGAGCACAGATACGCAGTATTTT; CDR3: CASSDLQGPSTDTQYF
V: TRBV30; size: .; J: TRBJ2-5; D: TRBD2; DNA: TGTGCCTGGGCCCAGGGTGTAGCGGGAAAGGGGACCCAGTACTTC; CDR3: CAWAQGVAGKGTQYF
V: TRBV11-3; size: .; J: TRBJ2-4; D: TRBD1; DNA: TGTGCCAGCAGCCGCAGGCCGGGACAGGGGAACATTCAGTACTTC; CDR3: CASSRRPGQGNIQYF
V: TRBV2; size: .; J: TRBJ2-5; D: .; DNA: TGTGCCAGCAGTGAAAGCAGACCCCCGGGGGAGACCCAGTACTTC; CDR3: CASSESRPPGETQYF
V: TRBV6-5; size: .; J: TRBJ1-2; D: .; DNA: TGTGCCAGCACCCAAAGAGGGGCACTCGGCTACACCTTC; CDR3: CASTQRGALGYTF
V: TRBV19; size: .; J: TRBJ2-3; D: TRBD2; DNA: TGTGCCACCACACAACCGGGAGGGGGCACAGATACGCAGTATTTT; CDR3: CATTQPGGGTDTQYF
V: TRBV11-3; size: .; J: TRBJ2-1; D: .; DNA: TGTGCCAGCAGCCCCCAGGGGGGGTTCCATGAGCAGTTCTTC; CDR3: CASSPQGGFHEQFF
V: TRBV27; size: .; J: TRBJ2-5; D: .; DNA: TGTGCCAGCAGTTTATCGGGCCGTCTCCAAGAGACCCAGTACTTC; CDR3: CASSLSGRLQETQYF
V: TRBV9; size: .; J: TRBJ2-7; D: TRBD2; DNA: TGTGCCAGCAGCCTTGCGATTAGCGGGATAGCCGAGCAGTACTTC; CDR3: CASSLAISGIAEQYF
V: TRBV6-6; size: .; J: TRBJ2-1; D: .; DNA: TGTGCCAGCAGTCCCGACCCGGATAGGATGTTCTTC; CDR3: CASSPDPDRMFF
V: TRBV7-2; size: .; J: TRBJ2-3; D: TRBD2; DNA: TGTGCCAGCAGCTTAGCGGTCGGGGTTAGCGGGAGGGCAACAGATACGCAGTATTTT; CDR3: CASSLAVGVSGRATDTQYF
V: TRBV30; size: .; J: TRBJ1-4; D: TRBD1; DNA: TGTGCCTGGGGGGACAGGGGGTTTGAAAAACTGTTTTTT; CDR3: CAWGDRGFEKLFF
V: TRBV27; size: .; J: TRBJ2-1; D: TRBD2; DNA: TGTGCCAGCAGTGCTCCTAGCGGAACTAGGAATGAGCAGTTCTTC; CDR3: CASSAPSGTRNEQFF
V: TRBV5-8; size: .; J: TRBJ2-5; D: .; DNA: TGTGCCAGCAGCAGAACCAACCAAGAGACCCAGTACTTC; CDR3: CASSRTNQETQYF
V: TRBV18; size: .; J: TRBJ2-7; D: TRBD1; DNA: TGTGCCAGCTCATCAAGAACACAGGGGGCCTCCTACGAGCAGTACTTC; CDR3: CASSSRTQGASYEQYF
V: TRBV5-1; size: .; J: TRBJ2-1; D: .; DNA: TGCGCCAGCAAACTGGAGGGACAGTTCTACAATGAGCAGTTCTTC; CDR3: CASKLEGQFYNEQFF
V: TRBV18; size: .; J: TRBJ1-1; D: TRBD1; DNA: TGTGCCAGCTCTCCGGACAGGTCGAACACTGAAGCTTTCTTT; CDR3: CASSPDRSNTEAFF
V: TRBV6-5; size: .; J: TRBJ1-4; D: .; DNA: TGTGCCAGCAGTTACAGGGGAACAGGGCTAGTTGAAAAACTGTTTTTT; CDR3: CASSYRGTGLVEKLFF
V: TRBV6-5; size: .; J: TRBJ2-2; D: TRBD2; DNA: TGTGCCAGCAGACCCGGACTAGCGGGAGACGGGGAGCTGTTTTTT; CDR3: CASRPGLAGDGELFF
V: TRBV6-5; size: .; J: TRBJ1-4; D: .; DNA: TGTGCCAGCAGTCCCCAGGGGCGTGGTGAAAAACTGTTTTTT; CDR3: CASSPQGRGEKLFF
V: TRBV6-6; size: .; J: TRBJ2-3; D: .; DNA: TGTGCCAGCAGGTCGGAGGGTAAAGGCACAGATACGCAGTATTTT; CDR3: CASRSEGKGTDTQYF
V: TRBV6-6; size: .; J: TRBJ2-6; D: .; DNA: TGTGCCAGCAGTTACGGCGGGCTAGGGGCCAACGTCCTGACTTTC; CDR3: CASSYGGLGANVLTF
V: TRBV5-1; size: once; J: TRBJ1-6; D: .; DNA: TGCGCCAGCAGCTCCGGGGGCTATAATTCACCCCTCCACTTT; CDR3: CASSSGGYNSPLHF
V: TRBV11-3; size: .; J: TRBJ1-4; D: TRBD1; DNA: TGTGCCAGCAGCTTCTCAACAGGGGGCGGCGGTGAAAAACTGTTTTTT; CDR3: CASSFSTGGGGEKLFF
V: TRBV4-2; size: .; J: TRBJ2-6; D: TRBD2; DNA: TGTGCCAGCATCCGACTAGCGGGGGGCTCTGGGGCCAACGTCCTGACTTTC; CDR3: CASIRLAGGSGANVLTF
V: TRBV19; size: .; J: TRBJ2-7; D: .; DNA: TGTGCCAGTAGTGTTCAGGGAGAGGCCGCCTACGAGCAGTACTTC; CDR3: CASSVQGEAAYEQYF
V: TRBV18; size: once; J: TRBJ2-5; D: TRBD1; DNA: TGTGCCAGCTCACCATTGGACAGGGTGCGAGAGACCCAGTACTTC; CDR3: CASSPLDRVRETQYF
V: TRBV7-2; size: .; J: TRBJ2-5; D: .; DNA: TGTGCCAGCAGCTTTAATAGGTGGGCCCAAGAGACCCAGTACTTC; CDR3: CASSFNRWAQETQYF
V: TRBV5-1; size: .; J: TRBJ2-7; D: TRBD1; DNA: TGCGCCAGCAGCTACCGGGACAGGGCCAACGAGCAGTACTTC; CDR3: CASSYRDRANEQYF
V: TRBV9; size: .; J: TRBJ2-7; D: TRBD1; DNA: TGTGCCAGCACCCCCCCTAGGGCAGGGGGCGCCTACGAGCAGTACTTC; CDR3: CASTPPRAGGAYEQYF
V: TRBV9; size: .; J: TRBJ2-7; D: TRBD1; DNA: TGTGCCAGCAGCCGAACAGGGGACGGCTCCTACGAGCAGTACTTC; CDR3: CASSRTGDGSYEQYF
V: TRBV6-5; size: .; J: TRBJ2-7; D: TRBD2; DNA: TGTGCCAGCAGACTAGCGGGTACCTACGAGCAGTACTTC; CDR3: CASRLAGTYEQYF
V: TRBV5-4; size: .; J: TRBJ1-2; D: .; DNA: TGTGCCAGCGGTCCGCAGGAGGGTTTTCGCTATGGCTACACCTTC; CDR3: CASGPQEGFRYGYTF
V: TRBV4-1; size: .; J: TRBJ1-1; D: .; DNA: TGCGCCAGCAGCCAATCCAGAGGGCCGAACACTGAAGCTTTCTTT; CDR3: CASSQSRGPNTEAFF
V: TRBV5-1; size: .; J: TRBJ2-7; D: TRBD2; DNA: TGCGCCAGCAGCTTGGAACTAGCGGGTGGCGAGCAGTACTTC; CDR3: CASSLELAGGEQYF
V: TRBV5-1; size: .; J: TRBJ2-7; D: TRBD2; DNA: TGCGCCAGCAGCTTGGGACTAGCGGGGACCTCCTACGAGCAGTACTTC; CDR3: CASSLGLAGTSYEQYF
V: TRBV6-5; size: .; J: TRBJ1-2; D: TRBD1; DNA: TGTGCCAGCAGTTACAGTCGGGGACAGGGGGCGCAAGGCTACACCTTC; CDR3: CASSYSRGQGAQGYTF
V: TRBV14; size: .; J: TRBJ1-1; D: TRBD1; DNA: TGTGCCAGCAGCGCACAACAGGGGATGAACACTGAAGCTTTCTTT; CDR3: CASSAQQGMNTEAFF
V: TRBV5-4; size: .; J: TRBJ2-1; D: TRBD2; DNA: TGTGCCAGCAGCCTGACTAGCGGGGAGTACAATGAGCAGTTCTTC; CDR3: CASSLTSGEYNEQFF
V: TRBV14; size: .; J: TRBJ1-2; D: .; DNA: TGTGCCAGCAGCCAAGACACGGACTATGGCTACACCTTC; CDR3: CASSQDTDYGYTF